Listed here is a single TCR beta chain. Participants reported their clinical history, and cohort assignment relied on those reports. Trimming shortened V by 5 bases and J by 0 bases, and 20 bases separated the two germline ends. CDR1 SGHVS and CDR2 FNYEAQ come from the germline V gene. This CDR3 comprises 18 residues. This entry belongs to a study of blood T cell repertoires in COVID-19. Assay used: immunoSEQ multiplex PCR; TCRdb lists only in-frame clones, some missing. The data show 120,000 to 150,000 clones, 80% to 85% seen once. Sequenced material: PBMCs or T cells enriched from blood (not recorded which). This chain links TRBV7-6 with TRBJ1-3; D is possibly TRBD1 (6 bases). The receptor was isolated from a woman aged 45-65 years who had been exposed to COVID-19. CDR3 loop: CASSTRRDKGTSGNTIYF. The DNA for the CDR3 is TGTGCCAGCAGCACCCGTCGGGACAAAGGAACCTCTGGAAACACCATATATTTT. The variable domain in full, completed from reference TRBV7-6 and TRBJ1-3, reads GAGVSQSPRYKVTKRGQDVALRCDPISGHVSLYWYRQALGQGPEFLTYFNYEAQQDKSGLPNDRFSAERPEGSISTLTIQRTEQRDSAMYRCASSTRRDKGTSGNTIYFGEGSWLTVV.